These T cell receptor beta chains were read from a single sample in a study of T cells after yellow fever vaccination. TCRdb re-derived calls from the 5' RACE reads in MiXCR, one entry per CDR3 protein. The sample lists some 350,000 distinct CDR3 sequences; roughly 3.9% were seen once. The sequencing here drew on PBMCs, taken 5 days after the yellow fever booster vaccination. These receptors were taken from a man aged 18-30 years who received the YFV17D yellow fever vaccine. CDR3s include the opening cysteine and the closing phenylalanine or tryptophan. A D gene is named only where the DNA matches it firmly. The listing skips clone size in some rows; elsewhere it reads once, few, many or a size class.

TRBJ2-3 few . TRBV7-2 CASSLEFRTTTDTQYF TGTGCCAGCAGCCTAGAATTTCGGACTACCACAGATACGCAGTATTTT
TRBJ2-1 few . TRBV6-5 CASSVQEYNEQFF TGTGCCAGCAGTGTACAGGAGTACAATGAGCAGTTCTTC
TRBJ2-7 . TRBD1 TRBV7-2 CASSKKGTGLADEQYF TGTGCCAGCAGCAAAAAAGGGACAGGGTTGGCGGACGAGCAGTACTTC
TRBJ2-6 few . TRBV3-1 CASSQGRDGANVLTF TGTGCCAGCAGCCAAGGAAGGGATGGGGCCAACGTCCTGACTTTC
TRBJ1-5 few . TRBV19 CASSISSPSNQPQHF TGTGCCAGTAGTATTAGTAGCCCTAGCAATCAGCCCCAGCATTTT
TRBJ2-3 . TRBD2 TRBV5-1 CASSFSTSGSTDTQYF TGCGCCAGCAGCTTCTCAACTAGCGGAAGCACAGATACGCAGTATTTT
TRBJ1-1 few . TRBV5-5 CASSLAPGRGNTEAFF TGTGCCAGCAGCTTAGCGCCGGGACGGGGGAACACTGAAGCTTTCTTT
TRBJ2-5 few TRBD1 TRBV12-3/TRBV12-4 CASRSGTGDLKTQYF TGTGCCAGCAGGTCCGGGACAGGGGACTTGAAGACCCAGTACTTC
TRBJ1-6 few . TRBV7-9 CASRYIWDSPLHF TGTGCCAGCAGGTATATCTGGGATTCACCCCTCCACTTT
TRBJ2-7 . . TRBV3-1 CASSQVEGLQYEQYF TGTGCCAGCAGCCAAGTGGAAGGACTACAATACGAGCAGTACTTC
TRBJ1-2 few TRBD1 TRBV5-1 CASSQGQHLGGYTF TGCGCCAGCAGCCAGGGACAGCACCTCGGGGGCTACACCTTC
TRBJ2-5 few TRBD2 TRBV5-1 CASRGTSGGQETQYF TGCGCCAGCAGGGGGACTAGCGGGGGTCAAGAGACCCAGTACTTC
TRBJ1-2 few . TRBV7-9 CASSLSRTGNYGYTF TGTGCCAGCAGCTTATCCCGAACAGGGAACTATGGCTACACCTTC
TRBJ2-3 . TRBD1 TRBV5-5 CASSLLGSGQGSDTQYF TGTGCCAGCAGCTTGTTAGGGTCTGGACAGGGGTCTGATACGCAGTATTTT
TRBJ2-3 . TRBD2 TRBV5-1 CASSLGGTAGDTDTQYF TGCGCCAGCAGCTTGGGTGGGACGGCGGGGGACACAGATACGCAGTATTTT
TRBJ2-3 few . TRBV18 CASSPDRYTDTQYF TGTGCCAGCTCACCGGACAGATACACAGATACGCAGTATTTT
TRBJ2-2 . . TRBV19 CASSIGGGAFGELFF TGTGCCAGTAGTATTGGTGGGGGGGCCTTCGGGGAGCTGTTTTTT
TRBJ1-2 . . TRBV2 CASTGGWSEYGYTF TGTGCCAGCACCGGAGGGTGGTCGGAATATGGCTACACCTTC
TRBJ2-5 many . TRBV19 CASSPGDRPLYQETQYF TGTGCCAGTAGCCCGGGAGACAGGCCTTTGTACCAAGAGACCCAGTACTTC
TRBJ2-2 few TRBD2 TRBV7-3 CASSSAGGVAGELFF TGTGCCAGCAGCTCCGCGGGGGGCGTCGCCGGGGAGCTGTTTTTT
TRBJ1-2 . . TRBV6-5 CASSYGGGGGYTF TGTGCCAGCAGTTACGGCGGGGGCGGGGGCTACACCTTC
TRBJ2-3 few TRBD2 TRBV20-1 CSAPQASGGDTQYF TGCAGTGCCCCTCAGGCTAGCGGGGGAGATACGCAGTATTTT
TRBJ2-2 few . TRBV4-1 CASSRGTLEHGELFF TGCGCCAGCAGCCGCGGGACTCTCGAACACGGGGAGCTGTTTTTT
TRBJ2-6 . TRBD1 TRBV20-1 CSVNTGGASGVLTF TGCAGCGTCAATACAGGGGGCGCGTCTGGCGTCCTGACTTTC
TRBJ2-3 . TRBD2 TRBV20-1 CSAPPTSGLPQGTQYF TGCAGTGCTCCACCGACTAGCGGGCTACCCCAGGGTACGCAGTATTTT
TRBJ2-6 . . TRBV6-6 CAIAYGANVLTF TGTGCCATCGCGTATGGGGCCAACGTCCTGACTTTC
TRBJ1-1 few . TRBV25-1 CASSDRRLGTEAFF TGTGCCAGCAGTGATAGACGTCTGGGCACTGAAGCTTTCTTT
TRBJ2-1 . . TRBV14 CASSQARGGPNEQFF TGTGCCAGCAGCCAAGCAAGGGGGGGGCCCAATGAGCAGTTCTTC
TRBJ1-1 many . TRBV12-3/TRBV12-4 CASSSTAGEAFF TGTGCCAGCAGTTCTACGGCCGGTGAAGCTTTCTTT
TRBJ1-5 . . TRBV4-1 CASSQDGGTSNQPQHF TGCGCCAGCAGCCAAGATGGTGGGACAAGCAATCAGCCCCAGCATTTT
TRBJ2-3 . TRBD2 TRBV5-6 CASSLDAGGTDTQYF TGTGCCAGCAGCTTGGACGCGGGAGGCACAGATACGCAGTATTTT
TRBJ2-2 . . TRBV29-1 CSVEGLISPGELFF TGCAGCGTTGAGGGTTTGATAAGCCCCGGGGAGCTGTTTTTT
TRBJ1-6 . . TRBV4-2 CASSQWSGVTYNSPLHF TGTGCCAGCAGCCAATGGTCCGGGGTGACCTATAATTCACCCCTCCACTTT
TRBJ1-5 few . TRBV29-1 CSVDNGDSNQPQHF TGCAGCGTTGACAATGGGGATAGCAATCAGCCCCAGCATTTT
TRBJ2-5 . TRBD2 TRBV12-3/TRBV12-4 CASSPLAGGQYF TGTGCCAGCAGTCCGCTAGCGGGGGGCCAGTACTTC
TRBJ1-1 many TRBD1 TRBV9 CASTPRDRLNTEAFF TGTGCCAGCACACCAAGGGACAGGCTGAACACTGAAGCTTTCTTT
TRBJ2-7 . . TRBV6-5 CASSLAGQGNYEQYF TGTGCCAGCAGTCTAGCGGGACAGGGAAACTACGAGCAGTACTTC
TRBJ1-6 few . TRBV21-1 CATQRCLHF TGTGCCACCCAGAGGTGTCTCCACTTT
TRBJ2-5 many . TRBV15 CATSRTGKETQYF TGTGCCACCAGCAGAACAGGGAAAGAGACCCAGTACTTC
TRBJ2-1 . . TRBV5-1 CASSTGAGSNEQFF TGCGCCAGCAGCACCGGGGCGGGCAGCAATGAGCAGTTCTTC
TRBJ1-6 many . TRBV4-2 CASSQPRAGRGSYNSPLHF TGTGCCAGCAGCCAGCCGCGGGCCGGGCGGGGTTCCTATAATTCACCCCTCCACTTT
TRBJ2-6 many . TRBV5-5 CASSYNRYLPSGANVLTF TGTGCCAGCAGCTACAACCGGTATCTCCCTTCTGGGGCCAACGTCCTGACTTTC
TRBJ2-6 few . TRBV18 CASSPPNSGANVLTF TGTGCCAGCTCACCACCGAACTCTGGGGCCAACGTCCTGACTTTC
TRBJ1-6 . . TRBV4-2 CASSQDLFNPLHF TGTGCCAGCAGCCAAGATCTGTTCAACCCCCTCCACTTT
TRBJ1-5 few . TRBV28 CASSLMDRFNQPQHF TGTGCCAGCAGTTTAATGGACAGATTCAATCAGCCCCAGCATTTT
TRBJ2-3 many TRBD2 TRBV4-3 CASSQVVAGGSTDTQYF TGCGCCAGCAGCCAAGTCGTTGCGGGGGGAAGCACAGATACGCAGTATTTT
TRBJ2-4 many TRBD2 TRBV5-1 CASSQPGLAGGNIQYF TGCGCCAGCAGCCAACCGGGACTAGCGGGGGGAAACATTCAGTACTTC
TRBJ1-5 few . TRBV7-2 CASSPRGYSNQPQHF TGTGCCAGCAGCCCAAGGGGTTATAGCAATCAGCCCCAGCATTTT
TRBJ1-1 . . TRBV6-6 CASTVLTGITEAFF TGTGCCAGCACCGTACTGACAGGAATCACTGAAGCTTTCTTT
TRBJ1-1 many . TRBV7-2 CASSLVGQSMNTEAFF TGTGCCAGCAGCTTAGTAGGACAGAGTATGAACACTGAAGCTTTCTTT
TRBJ1-5 . TRBD1 TRBV24-1 CATSDSQLVGTASQPQHF TGTGCCACCAGTGATTCGCAACTTGTCGGGACAGCGTCTCAGCCCCAGCATTTT
TRBJ2-3 few TRBD2 TRBV7-9 CASSRPKAGSRTDTQYF TGTGCCAGCAGCCGACCTAAAGCGGGGTCACGCACAGATACGCAGTATTTT
TRBJ1-1 many . TRBV11-2 CASSTFPEGTEAFF TGTGCCAGCAGCACTTTTCCAGAAGGGACTGAAGCTTTCTTT
TRBJ1-1 many TRBD1 TRBV5-4 CASSIGGQGEAFF TGTGCCAGCAGTATTGGTGGACAGGGCGAAGCTTTCTTT
TRBJ2-7 . . TRBV6-6 CASRTAGEQYF TGTGCCAGCAGAACCGCGGGGGAGCAGTACTTC
TRBJ2-2 . TRBD2 TRBV11-2 CASSPTSGGLELFF TGTGCCAGCAGCCCCACTAGCGGGGGGCTGGAGCTGTTTTTT
TRBJ2-5 many TRBD1 TRBV5-1 CASSWDSQETQYF TGCGCCAGCAGCTGGGACAGTCAAGAGACCCAGTACTTC
TRBJ2-3 few . TRBV2 CAITTSDTQYF TGTGCCATCACTACCTCGGATACGCAGTATTTT
TRBJ1-1 few TRBD1 TRBV6-5 CASSLIDRGAEAFF TGTGCCAGCAGTTTAATCGACAGGGGAGCTGAAGCTTTCTTT
TRBJ2-5 . TRBD2 TRBV18 CASSPGLAAAGETQYF TGTGCCAGCTCACCAGGACTAGCGGCCGCAGGGGAGACCCAGTACTTC